The 8 T cell receptor beta chains below all came from one sample that was sequenced in a study of blood T cell repertoires in COVID-19. Profiling relied on immunoSEQ multiplex PCR, and the TCRdb table lists in-frame clones only, not all of them. Altogether tens of thousands of clones are present, approximately 81% being singletons, with the ten largest covering 13%. What was sequenced was peripheral blood. The receptor source for this set is a woman in her 70s in a cohort sampled during active COVID-19.

The V gene is TRBV7-9, the J gene TRBJ2-3; a weak D match, TRBD2 (5 bases). CDR1 and CDR2 from the germline V gene are SEHNR and FQNEAQ (reference sequence). Trimming pared 1 base from V and 0 bases from J, leaving 8 bases between. The CDR3 consists of 15 residues. CDR3 DNA sequence: TGTGCCAGCAGCTTAGAATGGACTAGCACAGATACGCAGTATTTT. Translation gives CASSLEWTSTDTQYF.

CDR3 coding DNA: TGTGCCAGCAGACACAGGACTAGCGGGAGGCACGATACGCAGTATTTT. This encodes CASRHRTSGRHDTQYF. The chain uses TRBV13 and TRBJ2-3; TRBD2 agrees at 14 bases. V lost 6 bases and J lost 6; bases outside the gene matches: 8. The CDR3 length is 16 residues. Looked up from germline, CDR1 is PRHDT and CDR2 is FYEKMQ (reference sequence).

J is TRBJ2-7 and V is TRBV11-2; 13 positions agree with TRBD2. This CDR3 is built from 15 residues. Per germline, CDR1 SGHAT and CDR2 FQNNGV. Germline trimming cut 1 base from V and 5 bases from J; bases unmatched to any gene: 2. CDR3: CASSLGLAGGDEQYF. The CDR3 DNA sequence: TGTGCCAGCAGCTTAGGACTAGCGGGAGGCGACGAGCAGTACTTC.

The chain has TRBV6-6 and TRBJ1-3, with 7 bases identical to TRBD1. Per the germline V gene, CDR1 is MNHNY and CDR2 is SVGAGI (reference sequence). The junction had 4 bases not matched to a gene; V was cut back by 5 bases and J by 0 bases. This CDR3 has 15 residues. The CDR3 protein is CASSQRDSSGNTIYF. CDR3 in DNA: TGTGCCAGCAGTCAAAGGGACAGCTCTGGAAACACCATATATTTT.

This clone was seen a handful of times. V usage is TRBV13 and J usage is TRBJ2-7; D might be TRBD2 (6 bases). Trimming cost V 5 bases and J 2 bases, with 13 bases left between them. The CDR3 spans 14 residues. Per the germline V gene, CDR1 is PRHDT and CDR2 is FYEKMQ (reference sequence). The CDR3 DNA is TGTGCCAGCAGCCCGGGACTGCAGCCCTACGAGCAGTACTTC. Translation: CASSPGLQPYEQYF. The full variable domain, its missing parts supplied by reference TRBV13 and TRBJ2-7, is AAGVIQSPRHLIKEKRETATLKCYPIPRHDTVYWYQQGPGQDPQFLISFYEKMQSDKGSIPDRFSAQQFSDYHSELNMSSLELGDSALYFCASSPGLQPYEQYFGPGTRLTVT.

This chain joins TRBV5-1 and TRBJ2-3; a weak D match, TRBD2 (6 bases). Germline CDR1 and CDR2: SGHRS and YFSETQ. V shed 7 bases and J shed 0 bases, with 18 bases lying between them. The CDR3 totals 16 residues. CDR3 protein: CASGVLSGSSTDTQYF. In nucleotides, the CDR3 is TGCGCCAGCGGCGTTCTTAGCGGATCTAGCACAGATACGCAGTATTTT.

The V call is TRBV29-1, the J call TRBJ2-1; perhaps TRBD2 as D (6 bases). V lost 7 bases to trimming and J lost 0 bases, with 13 bases between them. The CDR3 is made up of 14 amino acids. The germline CDR1 and CDR2 sequences are SQVTM and ANQGSEA. The CDR3 nucleotides are TGCAGCGCCTCCGGGACTTTCTCCTACAATGAGCAGTTCTTC. The encoded protein is CSASGTFSYNEQFF.

In nucleotides, the CDR3 is TGTGCCAGCAGCTTAACTGGACAAAGGAATTCACCCCTCCACTTT. Translating it yields CASSLTGQRNSPLHF. The chain uses TRBV13 and TRBJ1-6, with D possibly TRBD1 on 5 matching bases. Germline lookup yields CDR1 PRHDT and CDR2 FYEKMQ (reference sequence). Trimming left V 2 bases short and J 7 bases short, with 12 bases between. The CDR3 length is 15 residues. The full variable domain, with the rest looked up from reference TRBV13 and TRBJ1-6, is AAGVIQSPRHLIKEKRETATLKCYPIPRHDTVYWYQQGPGQDPQFLISFYEKMQSDKGSIPDRFSAQQFSDYHSELNMSSLELGDSALYFCASSLTGQRNSPLHFGNGTRLTVT.